Here is one T cell receptor (beta chain) with its context. Assay: immunoSEQ multiplex PCR; the TCRdb copy retains only in-frame clones and omits some. The sample lists about 370,000 clones; around 89% were seen once. The sample is drawn from a study of blood T cell repertoires in COVID-19. The sequenced material came from PBMCs or T cells enriched from blood (not recorded which). The receptor comes from a man between 18 and 29 years old who had recovered from COVID-19.

The CDR3 DNA reads TGTGCCAGCAGTTTAATGGGGGGCTATGGCTACACCTTC. Translation gives CASSLMGGYGYTF. The chain is built from TRBV27 and TRBJ1-2; weak D call: TRBD1 (5 bases). The germline V gene encodes CDR1 MNHEY and CDR2 SMNVEV (reference sequence). The CDR3 loop spans 13 amino acids. Trimming cost V 2 bases and J 4 bases, with 8 bases left between them.